The rows below give T cell receptor beta chains drawn from one sample of a study of cytomegalovirus exposure and HLA in healthy donors. Using immunoSEQ multiplex PCR, the repertoire was profiled, and TCRdb retains in-frame clones only, with some absent. This table holds approximately 95,000 clones, under 85% found once. The sequencing sample was made of PBMCs. These receptors all come from a woman aged 40-49 years in good health and CMV-seropositive. Each CDR3 is given without its conserved first and last residue.

TRBV5-1	TRBJ2-1	ASSLVGSGRGGNEQF
TRBV28	TRBJ2-7	ASSISGASAYEQY
TRBV5-4	TRBJ2-3	ASSLPAGGKTQY
TRBV27	TRBJ1-1	ASKGHMNTEAF
TRBV2	TRBJ1-1	ASTGHTRINTEAF
TRBV6-4	TRBJ2-1	ASSDSRNEQF
TRBV6-5	TRBJ1-2	ASSFQTPGQGYT
TRBV7-3	TRBJ2-1	ASSLMGREDEQF
TRBV6-6	TRBJ1-5	ASSYRSGGNQPQH
TRBV9	TRBJ2-7	ATSDRGIEQY
TRBV5-6	TRBJ2-2	ASSELAGITGELF
TRBV5-1	TRBJ2-4	ASSLDGNIQY
TRBV5-1	TRBJ2-5	ASSAQTGAQETQY
TRBV2	TRBJ2-7	ASSRTSGRAVEQY
TRBV5-1	TRBJ2-5	ASSGGLAEETQY
TRBV18	TRBJ2-7	ASSTGQSYEQY
TRBV2	TRBJ2-3	ASRRLAGVSDTQY
TRBV19	TRBJ2-7	ATRPSGSSLSEQY
TRBV29-1	TRBJ1-5	SVLLGRDQPQH
TRBV7-9	TRBJ2-5	ASGTEGRGETQY
TRBV5-1	TRBJ2-5	ASSLAQGNQETQY
TRBV28	TRBJ2-3	ASSRDSGKTDTQY
TRBV27	TRBJ2-7	ASSRPGLGAPYEQY
TRBV25-1	TRBJ2-6	ASMAPGHSGANVLT
TRBV2	TRBJ2-7	ASSGTSGFIEQY